These 30 T cell receptor beta chains were all obtained from the same sample, sequenced in a study of blood T cells in healthy people across ages. Combining a sample-barcoded 5' primer with a J-beta primer mix, a second PCR ran for roughly 6 to 11 cycles. TCRdb analysed the 5' RACE reads with MiXCR anew, one entry per CDR3 protein. The repertoire consists of about 1.8 million distinct CDR3 sequences, with about 50% occurring once and the leading ten covering approximately 2.1%. The specimen was blood. These receptor sequences come from a middle-aged woman in good health.

This clonotype was detected only a few times. This rearrangement joins TRBV20-1 to TRBJ1-6; 8 bases map to TRBD1. V shed 0 bases, J shed 6 bases, and the junction held 4 bases outside the gene matches. Per the germline V gene, CDR1 is DFQATT and CDR2 is SNEGSKA (reference sequence). The CDR3 extends over 15 amino acids. CDR3 bases: TGCAGTGCTAGAGAGGCAGGGGGCGGTAATTCACCCCTCCACTTT. Its translation: CSAREAGGGNSPLHF.

The chain recombines TRBV6-2 or TRBV6-3 with TRBJ2-4, with D perhaps given as TRBD1 or TRBD2 (5 bases each). The J call is in doubt because the DNA end fits TRBJ2-7 better. Per the germline V gene, CDR1 is MNHEY and CDR2 is SVGEGT. The CDR3 has 15 residues. The DNA for the CDR3 is TGTGCCAGCAGTTACGGGACCCAACGATCGTACGAGCAGTACTTC. This sequence encodes CASSYGTQRSYEQYF.

CDR3 in amino acids: CAITSGGGTDTQYF. The CDR3 nucleotides read TGTGCCATCACTAGCGGGGGGGGCACAGATACGCAGTATTTT. This chain links TRBV15 with TRBJ2-3, with 13 bases identical to TRBD2. V gave up 10 bases and J gave up 1 base; unmatched junction bases: 2. The CDR3 covers 14 residues. Germline CDR1 reads LNHNV; CDR2 reads YYDKDF (reference sequence).

This clonotype was observed a few times. The DNA of the CDR3 is TGCGCCAGCAGCCCCCTCCTAACTAGCGGGGGGGCTGAAGAGACCCAGTACTTC. This codes for CASSPLLTSGGAEETQYF. J is TRBJ2-5 and V is TRBV4-3; TRBD2 aligns across 13 bases. The CDR3 covers 18 residues. With V trimmed by 4 bases and J by 3 bases, 11 bases remained unmatched. CDR1 LGHNA and CDR2 YSLEER come from the germline V gene.

The chain links TRBV12-3 or TRBV12-4 to TRBJ2-4; a possible D gene is TRBD2 (6 bases). V was trimmed by 4 bases and J by 7 bases, leaving 14 bases between them. The CDR3 runs 14 residues. The CDR3 region has the DNA TGTGCCAGCAGTTGGAGGGGCTTTCGGAACATTCAGTACTTC. This sequence encodes CASSWRGFRNIQYF.

This chain uses TRBV3-1 with TRBJ2-7; 9 bases match TRBD2. CDR1 LGHDT and CDR2 YNNKEL come from the germline V gene (reference sequence). The CDR3 is 18 amino acids. J gave up 4 bases and V 0 bases, and 13 bases lay outside the gene matches. The CDR3 loop is CASSQESDLAGTSYEQYF. The CDR3 region has the DNA TGTGCCAGCAGCCAAGAATCCGACCTAGCGGGGACCTCATACGAGCAGTACTTC.

The chain combines TRBV27 with TRBJ1-2; 10 bases line up with TRBD1. V shed 2 bases and J 8 bases; nucleotides not matched to a gene: 20. The germline CDR1 and CDR2 sequences are MNHEY and SMNVEV (reference sequence). The CDR3 consists of 19 residues. CDR3 nucleotides: TGTGCCAGCAGTTTACGATGGGCCCCAAAGACAGGGGGCCAGGAGGGCTACACCTTC. Protein sequence: CASSLRWAPKTGGQEGYTF.

The rearrangement joins TRBV4-2 to TRBJ1-4, with unresolved D. Germline loops: CDR1 LGHNA, CDR2 YNFKEQ. Trimming removed 4 bases at V and 0 bases at J, with 9 bases between. The CDR3 runs 15 residues. The DNA of the CDR3 is TGTGCCAGCAGCCCAGACGTATCAACTAATGAAAAACTGTTTTTT. Translating it yields CASSPDVSTNEKLFF.

This chain links TRBV6-5 with TRBJ2-5, with TRBD2 identical over 8 bases. The germline gives CDR1 MNHEY, CDR2 SVGAGI. The ends lost 4 bases at V and 2 bases at J; junction bases unmatched: 15. The CDR3 runs to 18 residues. The CDR3 nucleotides are TGTGCCAGCAGTTCCATGTCGGGGGGGCCTGTTACTCAAGAGACCCAGTACTTC. Residues: CASSSMSGGPVTQETQYF.

This clonotype has just a few counts. The rearrangement links TRBV12-5 to TRBJ2-6, with D unclear. Deletions cut 6 bases from V and 0 bases from J, with 3 bases between. The CDR3 runs to 13 residues. Germline V lookup: CDR1 LGHNT, CDR2 FRNRAP. The DNA of the CDR3 is TGTGCTAGTGGCGACTCTGGGGCCAACGTCCTGACTTTC. Its translation is CASGDSGANVLTF.

V is TRBV11-3 and J is TRBJ2-3; TRBD2 matches 12 bases. J gave up 4 bases and V 1 base, and 3 bases lay outside the gene matches. This CDR3 is 16 amino acids long. Germline V gives CDR1 SGHNT, CDR2 YENEEA. CDR3 DNA: TGTGCCAGCAGCTTAGGGGCTAGCGGGGGGGCAGATACGCAGTATTTT. The encoded protein is CASSLGASGGADTQYF.

The chain combines TRBV10-3 with TRBJ1-2, with D hard to call. The CDR3 is 12 residues long. Between the trimmed V and J ends, which lost 6 bases and 3 bases, there was a span of 8 bases. CDR1 is ENHRY and CDR2 is SYGVKD in the germline V gene. CDR3 sequence (DNA): TGTGCCATCAGCCCAGACCACTATGGCTACACCTTC. This gives the protein CAISPDHYGYTF.

In the case of this clonotype: Possible read error: a much larger clone is one base away. The V and J genes are TRBV9 and TRBJ2-7; 10 bases are a match to TRBD2. Germline values: CDR1 SGDLS, CDR2 YYNGEE. V lost 0 bases and J lost 7; bases outside the gene matches: 7. The CDR3 totals 15 residues. The CDR3 sequence: CASSVASGGYNEQYF. CDR3 coding DNA: TGTGCCAGCAGCGTAGCTAGCGGGGGATACAATGAGCAGTACTTC.

The J gene is TRBJ2-5, the V gene TRBV27; 8 bases map to TRBD2. Germline trimming cut 3 bases from V and 5 bases from J; bases unmatched to any gene: 5. CDR1 is MNHEY, CDR2 SMNVEV, per germline (reference sequence). This CDR3 has 14 residues. In nucleotides, the CDR3 is TGTGCCAGCAGTTTTCATCGGGGGGGTGAGACCCAGTACTTC. Translating gives CASSFHRGGETQYF.

The rearrangement joins TRBV12-3 or TRBV12-4 to TRBJ1-3; 7 nucleotides match TRBD1. The CDR3 runs 15 residues. The trim removed 5 bases at V and 3 bases at J, leaving 7 bases unmatched. In nucleotides, the CDR3 is TGTGCCAGCAGTACTCGGACAGGCGGTGGAAACACCATATATTTT. It codes for CASSTRTGGGNTIYF.

The rearrangement joins TRBV20-1 to TRBJ2-5, with D possibly matching TRBD1 (5 bases). Gene TRBJ2-7 matches the end of the DNA better, so the J call may be wrong. Germline CDR1 and CDR2: DFQATT and SNEGSKA (reference sequence). The length of the CDR3 is 14 residues. The CDR3 protein is CSARDVQGLYEQYF. The CDR3 DNA is TGCAGTGCTAGAGATGTCCAGGGATTATACGAGCAGTACTTC.

The chain recombines TRBV7-9 with TRBJ2-5; D may correspond to TRBD1 or TRBD2 (6 bases each). Germline lookup yields CDR1 SEHNR and CDR2 FQNEAQ (reference sequence). The CDR3 covers 16 residues. Trimming stripped 4 bases from V and 3 bases from J, with 18 bases between. CDR3: CASSWVRGVTKETQYF. The CDR3 coding sequence is TGTGCCAGCAGCTGGGTGAGGGGGGTTACCAAAGAGACCCAGTACTTC. Full variable domain (outside the CDR3, taken from reference TRBV7-9 and TRBJ2-5): DTGVSQNPRHKITKRGQNVTFRCDPISEHNRLYWYRQTLGQGPEFLTYFQNEAQLEKSRLLSDRFSAERPKGSFSTLEIQRTEQGDSAMYLCASSWVRGVTKETQYFGPGTRLLVL.

V usage is TRBV27 and J usage is TRBJ2-1; 8 bases are a match to TRBD2. There are 14 residues in the CDR3. CDR1 is MNHEY, CDR2 SMNVEV, per germline (reference sequence). Losses at the gene ends were 2 bases for V and 9 bases for J; bases not matched to a gene: 6. The CDR3 spells CASSLNRGGGEQFF. In DNA, the CDR3 is TGTGCCAGCAGTTTAAATCGGGGGGGCGGTGAGCAGTTCTTC.

This clonotype was seen a few times. A much larger clone differs by one base, so this may be a read error. The chain links TRBV7-3 to TRBJ2-3; D uncertain. Germline V gene sequence: CDR1 SGHTA, CDR2 FQGTGA. CDR3 length: 14 amino acids. V lost 2 bases, J lost 0 bases, and 6 bases lay in between. CDR3 residues: CASSLGWSTDTQYF. CDR3 bases: TGTGCCAGCAGCTTAGGGTGGAGCACAGATACGCAGTATTTT. The full variable domain, with the rest looked up from reference TRBV7-3 and TRBJ2-3, is GAGVSQTPSNKVTEKGKYVELRCDPISGHTALYWYRQSLGQGPEFLIYFQGTGAADDSGLPNDRFFAVRPEGSVSTLKIQRTERGDSAVYLCASSLGWSTDTQYFGPGTRLTVL.

The chain is built from TRBV20-1 and TRBJ1-1; possible D gene TRBD1, 5 bases. CDR3 size: 16 residues. Germline V gives CDR1 DFQATT, CDR2 SNEGSKA (reference sequence). Trimming took off 3 bases at V and 0 bases at J, with 17 bases between the two ends. The CDR3 region has the DNA TGCAGTGCTAGTGGGCTGGGGGAAACCTTGAACACTGAAGCTTTCTTT. This codes for CSASGLGETLNTEAFF.

The chain joins TRBV6-5 to TRBJ2-1; 7 bases line up with TRBD2. The CDR3 is made up of 16 amino acids. V dropped 5 bases and J dropped 3; count of bases not matched to a gene: 10. Germline CDR1 and CDR2: MNHEY and SVGAGI. CDR3: CASSTPAGPFYNEQFF. In DNA, the CDR3 is TGTGCCAGCAGTACCCCAGCGGGACCATTCTACAATGAGCAGTTCTTC.

This chain uses TRBV7-2 with TRBJ1-6, with a tentative D call TRBD1 (5 bases). V lost 6 bases and J lost 7, with 16 bases in between. CDR3 size: 15 residues. CDR1 and CDR2 from the germline V gene are SGHTA and FQGNSA. CDR3 amino acids: CASRKTGTLNSPLHF. In DNA form, the CDR3 reads TGTGCCAGCAGAAAAACCGGGACGCTAAATTCACCCCTCCACTTT.

This clonotype has more than one count but fewer than ten. This rearrangement joins TRBV3-1 to TRBJ2-4; D unresolved. V dropped 0 bases and J dropped 14 bases, with 11 bases sitting between them. This CDR3 contains 12 residues. The germline V gene encodes CDR1 LGHDT and CDR2 YNNKEL (reference sequence). DNA of the CDR3: TGTGCCAGCAGCCAAGAACAAGGTAATGAGTACTTC. Translated: CASSQEQGNEYF.

In this sample, this clonotype turned up a few times. A much larger clone differs from this one at a single base, so this may be a read error. This chain links TRBV7-2 with TRBJ2-5, with D possibly matching TRBD2 (6 bases). Trimming pared 0 bases from V and 2 bases from J, leaving 10 bases between. The CDR3 extends over 15 amino acids. Per the germline V gene, CDR1 is SGHTA and CDR2 is FQGNSA. The CDR3: CASSLARETQETQYF. The CDR3 DNA is TGTGCCAGCAGCTTAGCGCGGGAAACACAAGAGACCCAGTACTTC.

The chain combines TRBV29-1 with TRBJ2-5; 10 nucleotides match TRBD2. With 4 bases clipped from V and 13 bases from J, the junction kept 9 bases outside the gene matches. Looked up from germline, CDR1 is SQVTM and CDR2 is ANQGSEA. This CDR3 is 12 amino acids long. The CDR3 DNA sequence: TGCAGCGTTGGTCCAGCGGGGGGGCCTGGGTACTTC. This gives the protein CSVGPAGGPGYF.

The sample holds a few counts of this clonotype. The V call is TRBV6-6, the J call TRBJ2-7; D possibly corresponds to TRBD1 (5 bases). Germline V gives CDR1 MNHNY, CDR2 SVGAGI (reference sequence). The V end was cut by 8 bases, the J end by 5 bases, with 13 bases between. The CDR3 totals 12 residues. The CDR3 DNA reads TGTGCCAGCGGCCATGTACAGGACGAGCAGTACTTC. Amino acids: CASGHVQDEQYF.

The V gene is TRBV24-1, the J gene TRBJ2-1, with D perhaps matching TRBD1 or TRBD2 (5 bases each). V was clipped by 0 bases and J by 7 bases, with 15 bases between them. This CDR3 is built from 16 residues. Germline V gives CDR1 KGHDR, CDR2 SFDVKD. The DNA for the CDR3 is TGTGCCACCAGTGATTTGCTCGTGGGGGATGGGAATGAGCAGTTCTTC. Translated, it gives CATSDLLVGDGNEQFF.

This clonotype was picked up a small number of times. The chain carries TRBV6-6 and TRBJ2-4; 9 nucleotides line up with TRBD1. The J call is in doubt because the DNA end fits TRBJ2-5 better. The CDR3 extends over 15 amino acids. Germline V CDR1 and CDR2: MNHNY, SVGAGI (reference sequence). This CDR3 reads CASSLGGTGPSTQYF. DNA of the CDR3: TGTGCCAGCAGTTTGGGTGGGACAGGGCCTTCGACCCAGTACTTC.

The chain carries TRBV9 and TRBJ1-2, with D unclear. Trimming shortened V by 0 bases and J by 9 bases, and 9 bases separated the two germline ends. This CDR3 comprises 12 residues. Per the germline V gene, CDR1 is SGDLS and CDR2 is YYNGEE. DNA for the CDR3: TGTGCCAGCAGCGTAGTGGATACGAGCTACACCTTC. It translates to CASSVVDTSYTF.

This sequence joins TRBV6-2 or TRBV6-3 and TRBJ2-1, with D possibly TRBD2 on 6 matching bases. This CDR3 is built from 15 residues. The V gene's germline CDR1 is MNHEY and CDR2 SVGEGT. V was trimmed by 6 bases and J by 4 bases, leaving 16 bases between them. Here the CDR3 DNA reads TGTGCCAGCAGCACGGGTGGGACTGGGTACAATGAGCAGTTCTTC. Protein product: CASSTGGTGYNEQFF.